This T cell receptor beta chain came from a study of cytotoxic CD8 clonotypes in ibrutinib-treated CLL. Study-wide background: Sequenced samples delivered averages of 255,043 productive templates and tens of thousands of productive rearrangements.

The CDR3 runs to 14 residues. CDR1 is SGHVS and CDR2 is FNYEAQ in the germline V gene. V shed 4 bases and J 1 base; nucleotides not matched to a gene: 0. The sample holds many counts of this clone. Using immunoSEQ multiplex PCR, the repertoire was profiled, and TCRdb retains in-frame clones only, with some absent. The table has roughly 51,000 clones, around 53% seen once. Source: PBMCs, taken after 12 months of ibrutinib treatment. This chain joins TRBV7-6 and TRBJ2-1; 8 nucleotides agree with TRBD1. The receptor was isolated from a human donor with chronic lymphocytic leukemia. Here the CDR3 DNA reads TGTGCCAGCAGCTACAGGGGGTCCTACAATGAGCAGTTCTTC. It translates to CASSYRGSYNEQFF.